The T cell receptor (beta chain) described here comes from a study of blood T cell repertoires in COVID-19. In the study overall: From the United States, Italy and Spain came samples of acute and convalescent COVID-19. PBMCs, B-cell-depleted T cells, or T cells were the source of the cDNA or gDNA that made up the material.

Clones were sequenced by immunoSEQ multiplex PCR, and TCRdb holds only the in-frame ones, with some missing. The sample has approximately 380,000 clones; just over 90% are singletons. Per germline, CDR1 KGHSH and CDR2 LQKENI. V shed 6 bases, J shed 10 bases, and the junction held 14 bases outside the gene matches. The CDR3 runs 15 residues. Membership in each cohort depended on participant-reported clinical history. The source of this sequence is a middle-aged woman who had been exposed to COVID-19. What was sequenced was PBMCs or T cells enriched from blood (not recorded which). This chain joins TRBV18 and TRBJ1-5; TRBD1 matches 8 bases. CDR3 in DNA: TGTGCCAGCTCGCCGACAGGGGCCAACGACGTTCCCCAGCATTTT. This sequence encodes CASSPTGANDVPQHF.